The rows below give T cell receptor beta chains drawn from one sample of a study of regulatory and conventional T cells in RAG deficiency. Libraries were prepared by immunoSEQ multiplex PCR; TCRdb keeps only in-frame clonotypes and omits some of them. Of some 30,000 clones listed, 90% to 96% are singletons. The same specimen was also included in a second study, on regulatory T cells.

The sequencing input was CD25- CD4+ T cells sorted from blood. The source of these receptors is a human donor in good health. CDR3s include the opening cysteine and the closing phenylalanine or tryptophan. D genes are given only for firm matches. Size tells how often a clone was seen (once, few, many) or the class of an expanded clone, and some rows leave it out.

d_call	j_call	clone_size	v_call	cdr3_aa	cdr3_nt
TRBD2	TRBJ2-3	NA	TRBV4-3	CASSQATGLAGSTDTQYF	TGCGCCAGCAGCCAGGCGACCGGACTAGCGGGATCGACAGATACGCAGTATTTT
TRBD1	TRBJ1-1	NA	TRBV5-6	CASSTGTGVTEAFF	TGTGCCAGCAGCACCGGGACAGGGGTAACTGAAGCTTTCTTT
NA	TRBJ2-1	NA	TRBV7-2	CASSPWASSYNEQFF	TGTGCCAGCAGCCCCTGGGCCAGCTCCTACAATGAGCAGTTCTTC
NA	TRBJ1-3	NA	TRBV7-2	CASSLGSSSGNTIYF	TGTGCCAGCAGCTTAGGCTCCAGCTCTGGAAACACCATATATTTT
NA	TRBJ2-5	NA	TRBV4-1	CASSQPYIQETQYF	TGCGCCAGCAGCCAACCATACATTCAAGAGACCCAGTACTTC
NA	TRBJ1-1	once	TRBV30	CAWSVRQGSQAFF	TGTGCCTGGAGTGTAAGGCAGGGAAGTCAAGCTTTCTTT
TRBD1	TRBJ1-1	NA	TRBV6-1	CASSPRRQGFTEAFF	TGTGCCAGCAGTCCCCGCCGACAGGGCTTCACTGAAGCTTTCTTT
NA	TRBJ1-4	NA	TRBV18	CASRLANEKLFF	TGTGCCAGCCGTTTAGCCAATGAAAAACTGTTTTTT
NA	TRBJ2-7	NA	TRBV29-1	CSVQAGTVGGEQYF	TGCAGCGTACAGGCCGGGACAGTGGGGGGCGAGCAGTACTTC
TRBD1	TRBJ2-3	NA	TRBV7-8	CASSPQTGPDTQYF	TGTGCCAGCAGCCCACAGACAGGGCCAGATACGCAGTATTTT
NA	TRBJ1-2	NA	TRBV5-1	CASSLVGSGAPAYGYTF	TGCGCCAGCAGCTTGGTTGGTAGTGGAGCGCCGGCCTATGGCTACACCTTC